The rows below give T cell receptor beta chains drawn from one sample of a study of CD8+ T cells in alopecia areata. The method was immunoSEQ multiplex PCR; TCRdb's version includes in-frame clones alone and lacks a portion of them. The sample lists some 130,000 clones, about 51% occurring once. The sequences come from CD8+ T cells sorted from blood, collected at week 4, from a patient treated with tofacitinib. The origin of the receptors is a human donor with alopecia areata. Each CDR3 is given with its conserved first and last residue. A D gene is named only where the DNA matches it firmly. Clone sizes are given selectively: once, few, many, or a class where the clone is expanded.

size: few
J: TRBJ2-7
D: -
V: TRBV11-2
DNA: TGTGCCAGCAGCTTATCCCCCTACGAGCAGTACTTC
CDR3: CASSLSPYEQYF

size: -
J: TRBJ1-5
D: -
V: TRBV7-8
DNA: TGTGCCAGCAGCTTAGCAAGAATAGGAGGAAATCAGCCCCAGCATTTT
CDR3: CASSLARIGGNQPQHF

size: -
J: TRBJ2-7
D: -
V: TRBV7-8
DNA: TGTGCCAGCAGTTTCGCTGTCAGCTCCTACGAGCAGTACTTC
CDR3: CASSFAVSSYEQYF

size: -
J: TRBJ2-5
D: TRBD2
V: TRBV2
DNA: TGTGCCAGCAGTGACCTAGCGGGGGAAGAGACCCAGTACTTC
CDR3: CASSDLAGEETQYF

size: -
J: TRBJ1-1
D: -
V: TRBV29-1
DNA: TGCAGCGTTGAATGGGGCGTGAACACTGAAGCTTTCTTT
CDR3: CSVEWGVNTEAFF

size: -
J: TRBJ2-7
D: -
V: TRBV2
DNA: TGTGCCAGCAGTGGAGAGCAAGGAGCCTACGAGCAGTACTTC
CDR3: CASSGEQGAYEQYF

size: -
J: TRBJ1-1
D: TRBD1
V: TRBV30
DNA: TGTGCCGGACCGACAGGGCTAGCTTTCTTT
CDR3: CAGPTGLAFF

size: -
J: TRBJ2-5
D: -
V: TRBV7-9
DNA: TGTGCCAGCAGCCCCCCGAACTGGCAAGAGACCCAGTACTTC
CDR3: CASSPPNWQETQYF

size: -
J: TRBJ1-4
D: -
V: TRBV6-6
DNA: TGTGCCAGCAGTGCTTACGAGGAGATGGCTAATGAAAAACTGTTTTTT
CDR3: CASSAYEEMANEKLFF

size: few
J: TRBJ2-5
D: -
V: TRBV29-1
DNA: TGCAGCGTTGAAGATCGGGATACAATAGAGACCCAGTACTTC
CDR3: CSVEDRDTIETQYF

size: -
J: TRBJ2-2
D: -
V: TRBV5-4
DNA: TGTGCCAGCAGCTCAACTGGGTCCACCGGGGAGCTGTTTTTT
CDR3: CASSSTGSTGELFF

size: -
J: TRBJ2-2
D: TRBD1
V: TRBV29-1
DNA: TGCAGCGTCTACAGGGGGACCGGGGAGCTGTTTTTT
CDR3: CSVYRGTGELFF

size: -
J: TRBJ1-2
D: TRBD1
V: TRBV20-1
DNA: TGCAGTGCAACAGGGGGTTTGGGCTACACCTTC
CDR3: CSATGGLGYTF

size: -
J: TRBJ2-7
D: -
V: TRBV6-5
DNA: TGTGCCAGCAGTTACTCGGACCTCTACGAGCAGTACTTC
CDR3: CASSYSDLYEQYF

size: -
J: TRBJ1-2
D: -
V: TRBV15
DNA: TGTGCCACCAGCCGCGACAGGATAGATGGCTACACCTTC
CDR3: CATSRDRIDGYTF

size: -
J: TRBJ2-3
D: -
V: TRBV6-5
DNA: TGTGCCAGCAGTTTGACAGCAAACATAAGGGCAGATACGCAGTATTTT
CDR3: CASSLTANIRADTQYF

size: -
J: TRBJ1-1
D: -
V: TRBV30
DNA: TGTGCCTGGAAGCTGAACACTGAAGCTTTCTTT
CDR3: CAWKLNTEAFF

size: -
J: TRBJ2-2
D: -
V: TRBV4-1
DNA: TGCGCCAGCAGCCAAGACGGGGCAAACACCGGGGAGCTGTTTTTT
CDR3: CASSQDGANTGELFF

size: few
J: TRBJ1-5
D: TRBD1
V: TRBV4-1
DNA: TGCGCCAGCAGCCAAGGACAGGGGGCTGTGAATCAGCCCCAGCATTTT
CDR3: CASSQGQGAVNQPQHF

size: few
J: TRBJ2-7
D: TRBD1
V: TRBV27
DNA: TGTGCCAGCAGCAGATTAGATTCTGACAGGGGAGTTTACGAGCAGTACTTC
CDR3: CASSRLDSDRGVYEQYF

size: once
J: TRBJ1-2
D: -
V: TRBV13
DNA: TGTGCCAGCAGCCAGGATCTTTATGGCTACACCTTC
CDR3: CASSQDLYGYTF

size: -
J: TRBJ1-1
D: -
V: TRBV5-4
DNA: TGTGCCAGCACCCCTGGCGGCACTGAAGCTTTCTTT
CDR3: CASTPGGTEAFF

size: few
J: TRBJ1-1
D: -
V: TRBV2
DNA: TGTGCCAGCAGTGACCCCGCGCATCAAGAGAACACTGAAGCTTTCTTT
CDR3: CASSDPAHQENTEAFF

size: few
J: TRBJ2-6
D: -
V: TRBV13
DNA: TGTGCCAGCAGCTTAGTCTCCTCTGGGGCCAACGTCCTGACTTTC
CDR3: CASSLVSSGANVLTF

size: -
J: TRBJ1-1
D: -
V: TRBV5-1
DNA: TGCGCCAGCAGCCCGGACAGCGACAGAAGGTACACTGAAGCTTTCTTT
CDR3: CASSPDSDRRYTEAFF

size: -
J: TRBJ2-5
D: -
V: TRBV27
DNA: TGTGCCAGCTCGGCGTCCCTCAGGGCGGAGACCCAGTACTTC
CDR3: CASSASLRAETQYF

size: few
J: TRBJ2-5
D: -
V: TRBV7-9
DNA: TGTGCCAGCAGCTTAGCAGAGACCCAGTACTTC
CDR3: CASSLAETQYF

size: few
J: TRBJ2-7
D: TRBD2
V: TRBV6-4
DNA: TGTGCCAGCAGCTTAGCGGGGGGATACGAGCAGTACTTC
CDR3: CASSLAGGYEQYF

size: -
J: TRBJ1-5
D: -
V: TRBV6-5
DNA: TGTGCCAGCAGTTACTCGAGGGGTTCCAATCAGCCCCAGCATTTT
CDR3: CASSYSRGSNQPQHF

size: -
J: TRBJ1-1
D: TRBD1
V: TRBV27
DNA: TGTGCCAGCAGTTTATCGATCCGCAGGGGGCTCACTGAAGCTTTCTTT
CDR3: CASSLSIRRGLTEAFF

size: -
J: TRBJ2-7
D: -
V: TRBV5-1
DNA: TGCGCCAGCAGCTGGGGTGACGAGCAGTACTTC
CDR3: CASSWGDEQYF

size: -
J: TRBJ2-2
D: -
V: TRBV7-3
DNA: TGTGCCAGCAGCTCCGACACGAACACCGGGGAGCTGTTTTTT
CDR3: CASSSDTNTGELFF

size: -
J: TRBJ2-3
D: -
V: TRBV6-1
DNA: TGTGCCAGCAGTGCGCCGGCGGCGGAGCCTAGCACAGATACGCAGTATTTT
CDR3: CASSAPAAEPSTDTQYF

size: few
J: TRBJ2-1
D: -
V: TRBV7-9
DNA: TGTGCCAGCAGCCCCAATCGGGGTTTCTACAATGAGCAGTTCTTC
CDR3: CASSPNRGFYNEQFF

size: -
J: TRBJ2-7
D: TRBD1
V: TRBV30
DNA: TGTGCCTGGAGTGTGGTCAGGGGGTACGAGCAGTACTTC
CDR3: CAWSVVRGYEQYF

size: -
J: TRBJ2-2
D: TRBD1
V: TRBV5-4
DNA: TGTGCCAGCAGCGGTTCGGGACAGGGAACCATCGGGGAGCTGTTTTTT
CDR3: CASSGSGQGTIGELFF

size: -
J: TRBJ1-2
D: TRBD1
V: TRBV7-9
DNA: TGTGCCAGCACCAACTGGGAACAGGGGGCCGGTGGCTACACCTTC
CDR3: CASTNWEQGAGGYTF

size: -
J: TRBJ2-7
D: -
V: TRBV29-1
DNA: TGCAGCGTTGAGTACCGGGACAAGGCTGACTACGAGCAGTACTTC
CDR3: CSVEYRDKADYEQYF

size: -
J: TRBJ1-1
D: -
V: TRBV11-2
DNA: TGTGCCAGCAGCCCCGGACGGAACACTGAAGCTTTCTTT
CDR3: CASSPGRNTEAFF

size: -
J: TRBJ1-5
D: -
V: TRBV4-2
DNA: TGTGCCAGCAGCCCCAGCCCCGGGGGGGAACAGCCCCAGCATTTT
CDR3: CASSPSPGGEQPQHF

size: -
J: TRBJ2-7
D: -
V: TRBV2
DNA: TGTGCCACCCTGCTAGACGGGGGATCCTACGAGCAGTACTTC
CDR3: CATLLDGGSYEQYF

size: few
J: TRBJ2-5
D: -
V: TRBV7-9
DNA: TGTGCCAGCAGCTTAGAAGGGTTCGGAGAGACCCAGTACTTC
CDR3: CASSLEGFGETQYF

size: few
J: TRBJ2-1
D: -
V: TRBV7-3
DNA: TGTGCCAGCAGCTTATTGGAGGTCACTGAGCAGTTCTTC
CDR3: CASSLLEVTEQFF

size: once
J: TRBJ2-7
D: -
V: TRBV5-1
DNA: TGCGCCAGCAGCTTGGGGCCGGGGAAAGCCTACGAGCAGTACTTC
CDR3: CASSLGPGKAYEQYF

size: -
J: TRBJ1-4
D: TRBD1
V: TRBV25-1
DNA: TGTGCCAGCACCATGGGACAGGGGGATGAAAAACTGTTTTTT
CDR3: CASTMGQGDEKLFF

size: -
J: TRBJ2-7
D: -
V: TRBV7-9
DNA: TGTGCCAGCAGTCACGATTATCGGGGGTACGAGCAGTACTTC
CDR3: CASSHDYRGYEQYF

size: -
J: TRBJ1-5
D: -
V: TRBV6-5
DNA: TGTGCCAGCAGTTACTCGATGGAGGGGTTTCAGCCCCAGCATTTT
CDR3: CASSYSMEGFQPQHF

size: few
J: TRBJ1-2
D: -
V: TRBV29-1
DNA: TGCAGCGTTGACCCCAGGGTTTCGGGCGGCTACACCTTC
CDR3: CSVDPRVSGGYTF

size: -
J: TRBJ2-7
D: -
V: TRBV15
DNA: TGTGCCACCAGCGATGGACTCGACTACGAGCAGTACTTC
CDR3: CATSDGLDYEQYF

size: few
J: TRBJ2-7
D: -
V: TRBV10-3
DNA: TGTGCCATCACCCCAGTCCCAGGCTCCTACGAGCAGTACTTC
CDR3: CAITPVPGSYEQYF

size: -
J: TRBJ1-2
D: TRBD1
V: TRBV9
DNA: TGTGCCAGCAGCGTAGAGGCACAGGGGGCTATTGGCTACACCTTC
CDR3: CASSVEAQGAIGYTF

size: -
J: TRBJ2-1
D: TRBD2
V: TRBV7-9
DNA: TGTGCCAGCAGGGACTCTTGGAGCGGGGTTTACAATGAGCAGTTCTTC
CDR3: CASRDSWSGVYNEQFF

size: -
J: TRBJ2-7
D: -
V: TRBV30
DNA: TGTGCCTGGAGTGTAATGGGGACGGGCGAGCAGTACTTC
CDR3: CAWSVMGTGEQYF

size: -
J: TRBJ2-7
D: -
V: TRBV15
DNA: TGTGCCACCAGCAGATACGGGTACGAGCAGTACTTC
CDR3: CATSRYGYEQYF